These 3 T cell receptor beta chains were sequenced from one sample in a study of metastatic and nonmetastatic thyroid tumors. Using MiXCR, TCRdb re-called clones from the PCR reads. Here the sample spans 22,000 or so clones, less than 20% being singletons. Until they underwent thyroid surgery, no patient had received any treatment. The source material was blood. The receptors shown here come from a female donor with papillary thyroid cancer or a benign thyroid nodule (not recorded which). Some clones in this sample may be carry-over from other donors' samples.

By share, this clone counts as medium-sized (0.01 to 0.1%). The V gene is TRBV6-1, the J gene TRBJ1-5, with D possibly TRBD1 on 6 matching bases. V was cut by 6 bases and J by 3 bases, with 9 bases left in between. The CDR3 totals 13 residues. Per germline, CDR1 MNHNS and CDR2 SASEGT. CDR3 DNA sequence: TGTGCCAGCAGAGACAGGTCCAATCAGCCCCAGCATTTT. It translates to CASRDRSNQPQHF.

Ten or more counts support this clone. The chain carries TRBV28 and TRBJ2-2; TRBD1 might be the D (6 bases). Germline loops: CDR1 MDHEN, CDR2 SYDVKM. With 8 bases removed from V and 0 bases from J, the gap between germline ends came to 13 bases. The CDR3 has 15 residues. CDR3 in DNA: TGTGCCAGCGGGGGACAACACACGAACACCGGGGAGCTGTTTTTT. Its translation is CASGGQHTNTGELFF.

This clone was counted a few times. V is TRBV28 and J is TRBJ1-6; 9 bases map to TRBD1. The V and J ends lost 6 bases and 6 bases, in that order; junction bases with no gene match: 9. Germline CDR1 reads MDHEN; CDR2 reads SYDVKM. This CDR3 comprises 16 residues. CDR3 region: CASSPGQGLGNSPLHF. The CDR3, as DNA: TGTGCCAGCAGCCCGGGACAGGGCTTGGGTAATTCACCCCTCCACTTT.